A selection of T cell receptor beta chains follows, all from one sample in a study of T cell responses to AZD1222 COVID-19 vaccine. Only in-frame clones appear in the TCRdb table, and some are missing; sequencing was by immunoSEQ multiplex PCR. The sample shows more than 70,000 clones, around 90% of them seen only once. The specimen was peripheral blood, collected on day 0 of MenACWY control vaccination. The receptor source for this set is an adult in good health. Both conserved end residues are part of each CDR3. Fields, in order: J gene, V gene, clone size, D gene, CDR3 protein, CDR3 DNA. D genes are given only for firm matches. Clone size is not always given. Where it is, it says once, few, many or a class for expanded clones.

TRBJ2-1 | TRBV7-7 | NA | TRBD2 | CASGPQRGDEQFF | TGTGCTAGCGGACCTCAGCGGGGGGATGAGCAGTTCTTC
TRBJ2-1 | TRBV11-1 | NA | NA | CASSPGQSSYNEQFF | TGTGCCAGCAGCCCAGGACAGAGCTCCTACAATGAGCAGTTCTTC
TRBJ1-2 | TRBV2 | few | NA | CASSRSGYTF | TGTGCCAGTAGCAGGAGTGGCTACACCTTC
TRBJ1-2 | TRBV15 | NA | NA | CATSRGGGYGYTF | TGTGCCACCAGCAGAGGGGGGGGCTATGGCTACACCTTC
TRBJ2-1 | TRBV6-5 | NA | TRBD1 | CASRLGQGRNEQFF | TGTGCCAGCAGGCTCGGACAGGGTAGAAATGAGCAGTTCTTC
TRBJ2-7 | TRBV9 | NA | TRBD1 | CASSLGTGRYEQYF | TGTGCCAGCAGCCTAGGGACAGGGAGATACGAGCAGTACTTC
TRBJ2-7 | TRBV6-2/TRBV6-3 | NA | NA | CASSYRGPPYEQYF | TGTGCCAGCAGTTACCGGGGGCCCCCCTACGAGCAGTACTTC
TRBJ1-5 | TRBV2 | NA | NA | CASSDPLGPRDQPQHF | TGTGCCAGCAGTGACCCACTCGGCCCCCGGGATCAGCCCCAGCATTTT
TRBJ1-2 | TRBV5-1 | NA | NA | CASSWGGDYGYTF | TGCGCCAGCAGCTGGGGGGGAGACTATGGCTACACCTTC
TRBJ2-1 | TRBV3-1/TRBV3-2 | NA | TRBD2 | CASSQVAAGTSGGGYNEQFF | TGTGCCAGCAGCCAAGTGGCAGCCGGGACTAGCGGGGGGGGCTACAATGAGCAGTTCTTC
TRBJ2-2 | TRBV19 | NA | TRBD1 | CASIPPTGYTGELFF | TGTGCCAGTATTCCGCCGACAGGGTACACCGGGGAGCTGTTTTTT
TRBJ1-3 | TRBV21-1 | NA | NA | CASSTTQGGPLGNTIYF | TGTGCCAGCAGCACAACACAGGGGGGACCTCTCGGAAACACCATATATTTT
TRBJ1-5 | TRBV6-5 | NA | NA | CASRQGPGAGQPQHF | TGTGCCAGCAGACAGGGCCCGGGGGCGGGGCAGCCCCAGCATTTT
TRBJ1-2 | TRBV9 | NA | NA | CASSRTVAGYTF | TGTGCCAGCAGCAGGACAGTAGCCGGCTACACCTTC
TRBJ2-7 | TRBV6-6 | NA | TRBD1 | CASIRDRGATYEQYF | TGTGCCAGCATCCGCGACAGGGGTGCCACCTACGAGCAGTACTTC
TRBJ1-6 | TRBV5-4 | once | NA | CASSLNLGNSPLHF | TGTGCCAGCAGCTTGAACTTGGGAAATTCACCCCTCCACTTT
TRBJ1-4 | TRBV6-5 | NA | NA | CAAADGEKLFF | TGTGCCGCCGCCGACGGCGAAAAACTGTTTTTT
TRBJ2-7 | TRBV11-2 | NA | NA | CASSLDYEQYF | TGTGCCAGCAGCTTAGACTACGAGCAGTACTTC
TRBJ1-1 | TRBV12-3/TRBV12-4 | NA | NA | CASSLALGTEAFF | TGTGCCAGCAGTTTAGCACTTGGCACTGAAGCTTTCTTT
TRBJ1-2 | TRBV5-1 | NA | TRBD1 | CASSLRQGTNYGYTF | TGCGCCAGCAGCTTGAGACAGGGAACTAACTATGGCTACACCTTC
TRBJ2-7 | TRBV4-1 | NA | NA | CASSQELSYEQYF | TGCGCCAGCAGCCAAGAACTAAGCTACGAGCAGTACTTC
TRBJ1-5 | TRBV5-8 | once | TRBD1 | CASSWTGTGQPQHF | TGTGCCAGCAGCTGGACAGGGACGGGGCAGCCCCAGCATTTT
TRBJ1-6 | TRBV5-1 | NA | TRBD1 | CASSPFPGTEGNSPLHF | TGCGCCAGCAGCCCGTTTCCCGGGACAGAGGGTAATTCACCCCTCCACTTT
TRBJ1-5 | TRBV30 | NA | NA | CAWSPAAGSGNQPQHF | TGTGCCTGGAGTCCTGCCGCGGGCAGCGGCAATCAGCCCCAGCATTTT
TRBJ2-7 | TRBV9 | NA | NA | CASSRFGDYEQYF | TGTGCCAGCAGTCGGTTTGGGGACTACGAGCAGTACTTC
TRBJ1-2 | TRBV29-1 | NA | TRBD1 | CSGRDSYGYTF | TGCAGCGGGAGGGACAGCTATGGCTACACCTTC
TRBJ2-7 | TRBV6-2/TRBV6-3 | NA | NA | CASRYPGVRGNEQYF | TGTGCCAGCAGATACCCGGGGGTGCGGGGAAACGAGCAGTACTTC
TRBJ2-1 | TRBV5-1 | NA | TRBD1 | CASSFGTGGYNEQFF | TGCGCCAGCAGCTTCGGGACAGGGGGGTACAATGAGCAGTTCTTC
TRBJ1-4 | TRBV7-9 | NA | NA | CASSLAGYNEKLFF | TGTGCCAGCAGCTTAGCGGGTTATAATGAAAAACTGTTTTTT
TRBJ1-2 | TRBV5-8 | NA | NA | CASSLDRDYGYTF | TGTGCCAGCAGCTTGGACAGAGACTATGGCTACACCTTC
TRBJ2-7 | TRBV3-1/TRBV3-2 | NA | NA | CASSQVGEQYF | TGTGCCAGCAGCCAAGTAGGCGAGCAGTACTTC
TRBJ2-4 | TRBV5-1 | NA | NA | CASSLVRQEAQRSIQYF | TGCGCCAGCAGCTTAGTGAGACAGGAGGCCCAGCGTAGCATTCAGTACTTC
TRBJ2-7 | TRBV19 | NA | NA | CASSAQVAYEQYF | TGTGCCAGTAGTGCACAGGTCGCCTACGAGCAGTACTTC
TRBJ1-6 | TRBV27 | NA | TRBD1 | CASSLTAAGGSSYNSPLHF | TGTGCCAGCAGTTTGACAGCAGCAGGGGGCAGCTCCTATAATTCACCCCTCCACTTT
TRBJ2-1 | TRBV7-2 | NA | TRBD2 | CASSLAGGASSYNEQFF | TGTGCCAGCAGCCTCGCCGGGGGGGCGAGCTCCTACAATGAGCAGTTCTTC
TRBJ2-1 | TRBV5-4 | NA | NA | CASSLGGGRSSYNEQFF | TGTGCCAGCAGCTTGGGAGGCGGGCGGAGCTCCTACAATGAGCAGTTCTTC
TRBJ1-1 | TRBV24-1 | NA | NA | CATSDSGRWGTEAFF | TGTGCCACCAGTGATTCGGGCCGCTGGGGCACTGAAGCTTTCTTT
TRBJ1-6 | TRBV7-2 | NA | NA | CASSPPYSPLHF | TGTGCCAGCAGCCCCCCTTATTCACCCCTCCACTTT
TRBJ2-7 | TRBV3-1/TRBV3-2 | NA | TRBD2 | CASSQGLAAYEQYF | TGTGCCAGCAGCCAAGGACTAGCCGCCTACGAGCAGTACTTC
TRBJ1-1 | TRBV7-2 | NA | TRBD1 | CASSVGQGVTEAFF | TGTGCCAGCAGCGTCGGACAGGGAGTCACTGAAGCTTTCTTT
TRBJ1-1 | TRBV28 | NA | NA | CASSRLGPLEAFF | TGTGCCAGCAGTCGACTCGGGCCCTTAGAAGCTTTCTTT
TRBJ1-2 | TRBV6-5 | NA | TRBD1 | CASSYRDSGYGYTF | TGTGCCAGCAGTTACCGGGACAGCGGCTATGGCTACACCTTC
TRBJ1-1 | TRBV3-1/TRBV3-2 | once | NA | CASSQEWGVNTEAFF | TGTGCCAGCAGCCAAGAGTGGGGGGTGAACACTGAAGCTTTCTTT
TRBJ2-7 | TRBV12-3/TRBV12-4 | NA | NA | CASSRTDTYEQYF | TGTGCCAGCAGCCGGACGGATACCTACGAGCAGTACTTC
TRBJ1-3 | TRBV7-2 | few | NA | CASSPRPNSGNTIYF | TGTGCCAGCAGCCCCCGTCCCAACTCTGGAAACACCATATATTTT
TRBJ1-5 | TRBV9 | NA | TRBD1 | CASSVGQGDNQPQHF | TGTGCCAGCAGCGTAGGACAGGGAGACAATCAGCCCCAGCATTTT
TRBJ1-5 | TRBV6-6 | NA | NA | CASSYQGSNQPQHF | TGTGCCAGCAGTTACCAGGGCAGCAATCAGCCCCAGCATTTT
TRBJ1-5 | TRBV27 | once | NA | CASSLGGTNSNQPQHF | TGTGCCAGCAGTTTAGGGGGTACTAATAGCAATCAGCCCCAGCATTTT
TRBJ1-6 | TRBV13 | NA | TRBD1 | CASSSSLLGQTANSPLHF | TGTGCCAGCAGCTCCTCATTATTGGGACAGACGGCTAATTCACCCCTCCACTTT
TRBJ2-2 | TRBV19 | NA | NA | CASSLLDGHLTGELFF | TGTGCCAGTAGTCTCCTGGACGGTCACCTAACCGGGGAGCTGTTTTTT
TRBJ2-7 | TRBV19 | NA | NA | CASSITPGYEQYF | TGTGCCAGTAGTATAACCCCGGGATACGAGCAGTACTTC
TRBJ2-1 | TRBV4-3 | NA | NA | CASSQSLYNEQFF | TGCGCCAGCAGCCAATCCCTATACAATGAGCAGTTCTTC
TRBJ2-2 | TRBV5-1 | NA | NA | CASSLPLGRTGELFF | TGCGCCAGCAGCTTGCCCCTAGGAAGGACCGGGGAGCTGTTTTTT
TRBJ2-3 | TRBV5-1 | once | NA | CASSFPWGDTQYF | TGCGCCAGCAGCTTCCCGTGGGGGGATACGCAGTATTTT
TRBJ1-4 | TRBV6-2/TRBV6-3 | NA | NA | CASSYLGRGNEKLFF | TGTGCCAGCAGTTACTTGGGCAGGGGTAATGAAAAACTGTTTTTT
TRBJ1-6 | TRBV19 | NA | NA | CASSINQDYNSPLHF | TGTGCCAGTAGTATCAACCAGGACTATAATTCACCCCTCCACTTT
TRBJ1-2 | TRBV20-1 | once | NA | CSASAPNYGYTF | TGCAGTGCTAGTGCCCCTAACTATGGCTACACCTTC